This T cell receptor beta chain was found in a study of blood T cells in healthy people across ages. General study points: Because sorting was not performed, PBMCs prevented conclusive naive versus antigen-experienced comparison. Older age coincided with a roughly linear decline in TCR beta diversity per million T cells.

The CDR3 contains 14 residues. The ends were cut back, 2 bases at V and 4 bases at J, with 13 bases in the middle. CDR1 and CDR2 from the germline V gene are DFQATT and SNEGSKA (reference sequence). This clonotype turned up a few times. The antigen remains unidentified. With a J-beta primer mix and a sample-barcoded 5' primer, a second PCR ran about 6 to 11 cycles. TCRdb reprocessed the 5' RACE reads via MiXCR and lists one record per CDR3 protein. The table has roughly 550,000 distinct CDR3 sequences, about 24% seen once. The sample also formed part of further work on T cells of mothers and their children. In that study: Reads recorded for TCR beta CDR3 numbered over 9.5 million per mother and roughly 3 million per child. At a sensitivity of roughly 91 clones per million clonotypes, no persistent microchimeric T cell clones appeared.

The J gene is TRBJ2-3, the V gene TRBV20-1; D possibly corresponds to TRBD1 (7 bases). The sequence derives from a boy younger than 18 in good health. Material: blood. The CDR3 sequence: CSARTGDSADTQYF. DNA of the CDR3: TGCAGTGCTAGAACAGGGGACTCCGCAGATACGCAGTATTTT.